This T cell receptor (beta chain) was identified during a study of metastatic and nonmetastatic thyroid tumors. Study-level results: It was reported that TCR beta diversity was significantly higher in malignant thyroid tumors than benign nodules, in blood and tumor.

Original processing notes: A distant-metastasis classifier for papillary thyroid cancer was built using CDR3 differences across clinicopathological groups. TCRdb re-processed the PCR reads through MiXCR. These V and J calls originate from TCRdb's pipeline instead of the authors' own analysis. The sample carries thousands of clones, roughly 19% recorded once. Every patient underwent thyroid surgery untreated. Notes on this clone: As yet, its antigen is unknown. One end of the junction is discordant with germline, which a read error may explain.

This CDR3 contains 12 residues. Germline V lookup: CDR1 SGDLS, CDR2 YYNGEE. The rearrangement links TRBV9 to TRBJ2-1, with D unresolved. This TCR came from a female donor with papillary thyroid cancer or a benign thyroid nodule (not recorded which). Some clones in this sample may be carry-over from other donors' samples. Material: adjacent normal tissue. As DNA, the CDR3 is TGTGCCAGCATCGTAGTTGACAATGAGCAGTTCTTC. As protein: CASIVVDNEQFF.